This T cell receptor (beta chain) came from a study of shared clonotypes between healthy human individuals. Study information: There were three CD4 naive, three CD4 memory, two CD8 naive and one CD8 memory plates per donor.

This table comes from immunoSEQ multiplex PCR, and its TCRdb copy is limited to in-frame clones, with some not included. Seen here are 600,000 to 800,000 clones, roughly two thirds observed once, and the top ten hold under 2%. The CDR3 is 18 residues long. Trimming took 6 bases from V and 5 from J, leaving 26 bases between them. Germline values: CDR1 MDHEN, CDR2 SYDVKM. Sequencing was carried out using memory CD4+ T cells sorted from blood. Subset in this sample: CD45RA-negative fraction. The chain has TRBV28 and TRBJ1-5, with D tentatively TRBD1 (6 bases). The receptor comes from a woman aged 25 to 39 in good health. As DNA, the CDR3 is TGTGCCAGCAGCCTACAGCTGAGGGGTCGGGGGCCTTATCAGCCCCAGCATTTT. Translation: CASSLQLRGRGPYQPQHF.